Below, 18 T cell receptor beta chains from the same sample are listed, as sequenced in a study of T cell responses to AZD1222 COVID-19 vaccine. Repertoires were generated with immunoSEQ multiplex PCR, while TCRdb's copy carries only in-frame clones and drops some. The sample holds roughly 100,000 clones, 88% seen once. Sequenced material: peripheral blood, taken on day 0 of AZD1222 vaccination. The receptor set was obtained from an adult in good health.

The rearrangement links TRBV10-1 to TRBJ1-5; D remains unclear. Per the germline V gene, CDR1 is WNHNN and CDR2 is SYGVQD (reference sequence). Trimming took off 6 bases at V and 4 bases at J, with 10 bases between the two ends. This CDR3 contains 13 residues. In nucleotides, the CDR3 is TGCGCCAGCAGCGAGGACGGGAATCAGCCCCAGCATTTT. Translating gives CASSEDGNQPQHF.

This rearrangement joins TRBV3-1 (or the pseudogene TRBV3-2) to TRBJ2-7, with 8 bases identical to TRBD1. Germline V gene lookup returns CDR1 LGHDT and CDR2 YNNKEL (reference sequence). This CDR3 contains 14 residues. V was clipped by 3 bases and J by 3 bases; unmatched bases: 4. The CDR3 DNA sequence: TGTGCCAGCAGCCAGGGACAGGTTAACTACGAGCAGTACTTC. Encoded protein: CASSQGQVNYEQYF.

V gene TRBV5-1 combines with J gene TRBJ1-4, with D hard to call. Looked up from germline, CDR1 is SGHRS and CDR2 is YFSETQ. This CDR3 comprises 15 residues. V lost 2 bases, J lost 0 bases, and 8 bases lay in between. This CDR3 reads CASSLTPATNEKLFF. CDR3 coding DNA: TGCGCCAGCAGCTTAACCCCTGCAACTAATGAAAAACTGTTTTTT.

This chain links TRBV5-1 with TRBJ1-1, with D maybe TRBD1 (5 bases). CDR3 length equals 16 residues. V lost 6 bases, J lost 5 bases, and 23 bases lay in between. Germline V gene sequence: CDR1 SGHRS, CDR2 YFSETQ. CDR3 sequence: CASTGGPSLQATEAFF. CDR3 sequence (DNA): TGCGCCAGCACCGGGGGTCCGTCCTTACAAGCGACTGAAGCTTTCTTT. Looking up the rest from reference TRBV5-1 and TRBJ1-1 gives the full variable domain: KAGVTQTPRYLIKTRGQQVTLSCSPISGHRSVSWYQQTPGQGLQFLFEYFSETQRNKGNFPGRFSGRQFSNSRSEMNVSTLELGDSALYLCASTGGPSLQATEAFFGQGTRLTVV.

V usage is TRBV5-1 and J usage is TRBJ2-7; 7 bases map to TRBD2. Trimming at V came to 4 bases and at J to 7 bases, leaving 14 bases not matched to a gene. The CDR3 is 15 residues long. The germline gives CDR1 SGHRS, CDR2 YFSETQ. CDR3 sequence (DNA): TGCGCCAGCAGCCCAGGGCTAGCGGCCTTCCTTGAGCAGTACTTC. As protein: CASSPGLAAFLEQYF. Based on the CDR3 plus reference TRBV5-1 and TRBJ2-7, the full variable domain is KAGVTQTPRYLIKTRGQQVTLSCSPISGHRSVSWYQQTPGQGLQFLFEYFSETQRNKGNFPGRFSGRQFSNSRSEMNVSTLELGDSALYLCASSPGLAAFLEQYFGPGTRLTVT.

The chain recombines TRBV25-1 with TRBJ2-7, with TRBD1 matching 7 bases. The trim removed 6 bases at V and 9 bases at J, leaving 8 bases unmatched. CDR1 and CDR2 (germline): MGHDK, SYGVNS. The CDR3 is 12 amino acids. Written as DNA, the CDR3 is TGTGCCAGCAGCATTCTAACAGGGGCGCAGTACTTC. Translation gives CASSILTGAQYF.

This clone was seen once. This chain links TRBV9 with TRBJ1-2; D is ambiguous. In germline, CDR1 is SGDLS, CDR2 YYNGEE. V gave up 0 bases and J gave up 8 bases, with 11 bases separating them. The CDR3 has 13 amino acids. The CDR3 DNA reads TGTGCCAGCAGCGTAGACTACGCCAGCGGCTACACCTTC. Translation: CASSVDYASGYTF.

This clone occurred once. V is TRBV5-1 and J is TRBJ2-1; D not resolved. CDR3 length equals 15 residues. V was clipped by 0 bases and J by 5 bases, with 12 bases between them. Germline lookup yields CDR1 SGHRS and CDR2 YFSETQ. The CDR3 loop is CASSLDSATDNEQFF. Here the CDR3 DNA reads TGCGCCAGCAGCTTGGACTCAGCCACCGACAATGAGCAGTTCTTC.

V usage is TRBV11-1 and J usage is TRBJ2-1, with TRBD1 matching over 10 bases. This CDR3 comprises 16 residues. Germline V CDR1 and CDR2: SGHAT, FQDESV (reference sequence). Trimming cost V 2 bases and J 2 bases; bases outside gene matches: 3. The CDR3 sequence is CASSLTGTGAYNEQFF. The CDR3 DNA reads TGTGCCAGCAGCTTAACAGGGACAGGGGCCTACAATGAGCAGTTCTTC.

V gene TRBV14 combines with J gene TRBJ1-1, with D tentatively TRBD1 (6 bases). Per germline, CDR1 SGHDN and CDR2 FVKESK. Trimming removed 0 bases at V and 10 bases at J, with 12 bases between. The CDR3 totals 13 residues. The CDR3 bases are TGTGCCAGCAGCCAAGAGGCAGGGGCTGGAGCTTTCTTT. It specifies CASSQEAGAGAFF.

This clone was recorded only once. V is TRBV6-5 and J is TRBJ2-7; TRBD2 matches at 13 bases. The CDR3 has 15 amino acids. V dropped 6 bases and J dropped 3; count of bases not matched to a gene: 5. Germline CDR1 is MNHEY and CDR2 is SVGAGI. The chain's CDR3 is CASRPGLAGHYEQYF. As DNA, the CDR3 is TGTGCCAGCAGACCGGGACTAGCGGGGCACTACGAGCAGTACTTC.

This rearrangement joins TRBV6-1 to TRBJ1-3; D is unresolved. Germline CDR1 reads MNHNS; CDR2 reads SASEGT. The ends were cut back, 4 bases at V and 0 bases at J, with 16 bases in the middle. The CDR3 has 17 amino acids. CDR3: CASSVGFTGSSGNTIYF. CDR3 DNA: TGTGCCAGCAGTGTTGGTTTCACGGGGTCCTCTGGAAACACCATATATTTT.

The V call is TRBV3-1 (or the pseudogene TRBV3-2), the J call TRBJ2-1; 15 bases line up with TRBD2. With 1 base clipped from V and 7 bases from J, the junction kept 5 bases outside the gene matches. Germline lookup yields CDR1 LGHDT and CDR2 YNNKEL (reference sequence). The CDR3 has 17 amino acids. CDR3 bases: TGTGCCAGCAGCCAAGGTGGGACTAGCGGGAGGTGGAATGAGCAGTTCTTC. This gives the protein CASSQGGTSGRWNEQFF.

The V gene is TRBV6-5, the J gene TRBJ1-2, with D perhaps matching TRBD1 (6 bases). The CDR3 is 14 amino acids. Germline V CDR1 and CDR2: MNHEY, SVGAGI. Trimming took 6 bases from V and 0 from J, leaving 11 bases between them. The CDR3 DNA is TGTGCCAGCAGGACGGGACAAACTAACTATGGCTACACCTTC. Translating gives CASRTGQTNYGYTF.

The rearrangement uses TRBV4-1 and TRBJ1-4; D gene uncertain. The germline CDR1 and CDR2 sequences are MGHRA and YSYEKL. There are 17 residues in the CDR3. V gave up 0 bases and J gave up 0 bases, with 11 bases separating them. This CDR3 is CASSQEVSRATNEKLFF. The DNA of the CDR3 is TGCGCCAGCAGCCAAGAGGTCAGCCGCGCAACTAATGAAAAACTGTTTTTT.

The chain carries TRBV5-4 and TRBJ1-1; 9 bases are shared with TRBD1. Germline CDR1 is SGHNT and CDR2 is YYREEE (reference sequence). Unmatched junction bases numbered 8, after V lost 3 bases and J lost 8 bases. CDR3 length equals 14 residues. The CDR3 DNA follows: TGTGCCAGCAGCTCCAAGACAGGGGGAACCGAAGCTTTCTTT. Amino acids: CASSSKTGGTEAFF.

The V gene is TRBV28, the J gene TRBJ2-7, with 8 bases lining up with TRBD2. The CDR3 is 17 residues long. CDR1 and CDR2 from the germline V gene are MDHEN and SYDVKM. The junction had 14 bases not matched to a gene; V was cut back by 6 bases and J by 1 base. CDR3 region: CASSPPSRTSRSYEQYF. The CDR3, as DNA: TGTGCCAGCAGCCCCCCTTCGAGGACTAGCAGATCCTACGAGCAGTACTTC. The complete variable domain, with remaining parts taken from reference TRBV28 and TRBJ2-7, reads DVKVTQSSRYLVKRTGEKVFLECVQDMDHENMFWYRQDPGLGLRLIYFSYDVKMKEKGDIPEGYSVSREKKERFSLILESASTNQTSMYLCASSPPSRTSRSYEQYFGPGTRLTVT.

The CDR3 coding sequence is TGTGCCACCAGCTCCTATAATTCACCCCTCCACTTT. This translates into CATSSYNSPLHF. The chain combines TRBV15 with TRBJ1-6; D is unclear. Trimming took off 5 bases at V and 1 base at J, with 0 bases between the two ends. CDR3 length equals 12 residues. CDR1 is LNHNV, CDR2 YYDKDF, per germline (reference sequence). Supplemented by reference TRBV15 and TRBJ1-6, the full variable domain reads DAMVIQNPRYQVTQFGKPVTLSCSQTLNHNVMYWYQQKSSQAPKLLFHYYDKDFNNEADTPDNFQSRRPNTSFCFLDIRSPGLGDTAMYLCATSSYNSPLHFGNGTRLTVT.